The TCR beta chain described here comes from a study of patients and donors after allogeneic stem cell transplantation. MiXCR, applied by TCRdb to the RT-PCR reads, yields one record per CDR3 protein. The table has about 200,000 distinct CDR3 sequences, less than 45% seen once. The CDR3 totals 13 residues. V shed 4 bases and J shed 7 bases, with 13 bases lying between them. The source is a human donor who was either an allogeneic HSCT recipient or a stem cell or donor lymphocyte infusion donor (not recorded which). It is not recorded whose cells these are; they may come from a transplant donor. Input material: blood, either unsorted or a sorted T cell fraction (not recorded which). The chain combines TRBV12-3 or TRBV12-4 with TRBJ2-5; TRBD1 might be the D (6 bases). CDR3 nucleotide sequence: TGTGCCAGCAGTTCATCAGGGGTATTGACCCAGTACTTC. Protein product: CASSSSGVLTQYF.